The 17 T cell receptor beta chains below come from one sample, sequenced in a study of cytotoxic CD8 clonotypes in ibrutinib-treated CLL. Repertoires were generated with immunoSEQ multiplex PCR, while TCRdb's copy carries only in-frame clones and drops some. The sample lists about 130,000 clones; 79% were seen once. The source was PBMCs, collected after 12 months of ibrutinib treatment. The origin of the receptors is a human donor with chronic lymphocytic leukemia.

The V call is TRBV7-9, the J call TRBJ2-7; TRBD1 is a possible D gene (7 bases). This CDR3 has 16 residues. Germline values: CDR1 SEHNR, CDR2 FQNEAQ (reference sequence). With 5 bases removed from V and 0 bases from J, the gap between germline ends came to 17 bases. CDR3 protein: CASSQSGRGASYEQYF. The CDR3 DNA sequence: TGTGCCAGCAGCCAATCTGGCAGGGGGGCCTCCTACGAGCAGTACTTC.

The J gene is TRBJ1-4, the V gene TRBV5-5; D is unclear. Trimming took off 4 bases at V and 2 bases at J, with 6 bases between the two ends. The germline gives CDR1 SGHKS, CDR2 YYEKEE (reference sequence). The CDR3 extends over 13 amino acids. In nucleotides, the CDR3 is TGTGCCAGCAGCGACGACACTAATGAAAAACTGTTTTTT. Translated, it gives CASSDDTNEKLFF.

The chain links TRBV7-9 to TRBJ2-3; 8 bases fit TRBD2. With 7 bases clipped from V and 4 bases from J, the junction kept 13 bases outside the gene matches. CDR1 and CDR2 (germline): SEHNR, FQNEAQ (reference sequence). CDR3 length: 16 amino acids. CDR3 in DNA: TGTGCCAGCATCCCAGAACTAGCGGAGGGGGCAGATACGCAGTATTTT. The encoded protein is CASIPELAEGADTQYF. The variable domain in full, with the rest retrieved from reference TRBV7-9 and TRBJ2-3, is DTGVSQNPRHKITKRGQNVTFRCDPISEHNRLYWYRQTLGQGPEFLTYFQNEAQLEKSRLLSDRFSAERPKGSFSTLEIQRTEQGDSAMYLCASIPELAEGADTQYFGPGTRLTVL.

The sample holds a few counts of this clone. The chain combines TRBV7-3 with TRBJ2-2; no reliable D call. The CDR3 loop spans 12 amino acids. Trimming stripped 4 bases from V and 7 bases from J, with 7 bases between. The germline CDR1 and CDR2 sequences are SGHTA and FQGTGA. The CDR3 DNA sequence: TGTGCCAGCAGCTCCCGGGTCGGGGAGCTGTTTTTT. It specifies CASSSRVGELFF.

This rearrangement joins TRBV2 to TRBJ2-1, with 10 bases matching TRBD2. J lost 0 bases, V lost 5 bases, and 7 bases had no gene match. Looked up from germline, CDR1 is SNHLY and CDR2 is FYNNEI. The CDR3 has 17 amino acids. The CDR3 nucleotides read TGTGCCAGCAGTCCTATACGGACTAGCGGCTCCTACAATGAGCAGTTCTTC. It encodes CASSPIRTSGSYNEQFF. The full variable domain, completed using reference TRBV2 and TRBJ2-1, is EPEVTQTPSHQVTQMGQEVILRCVPISNHLYFYWYRQILGQKVEFLVSFYNNEISEKSEIFDDQFSVERPDGSNFTLKIRSTKLEDSAMYFCASSPIRTSGSYNEQFFGPGTRLTVL.

The gene calls are TRBV6-4 and TRBJ2-3; 10 bases are shared with TRBD1. The CDR3 covers 15 residues. The trim removed 5 bases at V and 1 base at J, leaving 3 bases unmatched. The germline gives CDR1 MRHNA, CDR2 SNTAGT. CDR3 protein: CASSSGTGGTDTQYF. CDR3 DNA: TGTGCCAGCAGTTCCGGGACAGGGGGCACAGATACGCAGTATTTT.

V and J are TRBV6-5 and TRBJ1-1; 8 bases map to TRBD1. The V gene end was trimmed by 6 bases and the J gene end by 1 base; junction bases not matched to a gene: 4. This CDR3 is built from 14 residues. Germline assignment: CDR1 MNHEY and CDR2 SVGAGI. CDR3 DNA: TGTGCCAGCAGGAAGGACAGGGCGAACACTGAAGCTTTCTTT. Protein product: CASRKDRANTEAFF.

CDR3 loop: CASSILTGVQPQHF. CDR3 bases: TGTGCCAGTAGTATCTTAACAGGGGTACAGCCCCAGCATTTT. The chain links TRBV19 to TRBJ1-5; 7 bases line up with TRBD1. From germline, CDR1 is LNHDA and CDR2 SQIVND (reference sequence). This CDR3 is 14 amino acids long. J lost 7 bases, V lost 3 bases, and 6 bases had no gene match.

This clone was counted a few times. The chain recombines TRBV28 with TRBJ1-2, with 10 positions matching TRBD1. Germline V gives CDR1 MDHEN, CDR2 SYDVKM. This CDR3 comprises 15 residues. The J segment lost 4 bases and the V segment lost 6 bases, leaving 8 bases of the junction unmatched. The CDR3 sequence is CASRSTGQGFYGYTF. The CDR3 DNA is TGTGCCAGCAGGAGTACGGGACAGGGGTTCTATGGCTACACCTTC.

J is TRBJ2-7 and V is TRBV7-8; TRBD2 matches at 10 bases. The germline V gene has CDR1 SGHVS and CDR2 FQNEAQ. The CDR3 loop spans 15 amino acids. V lost 1 base and J lost 7; bases outside the gene matches: 7. CDR3 in DNA: TGTGCCAGCAGCTTAGTTCCTAGCGGGAGAGGAGAGCAGTACTTC. This codes for CASSLVPSGRGEQYF.

The chain has TRBV30 and TRBJ2-7; D is unresolved. The CDR3 extends over 13 amino acids. Germline V gene data show CDR1 as GTSNPN and CDR2 as SVGIG (reference sequence). V lost 1 base and J 6 bases, leaving 13 bases between the germline ends. CDR3 sequence: CAWSEVSYGEQYF. In DNA, the CDR3 is TGTGCCTGGAGTGAGGTTAGCTACGGCGAGCAGTACTTC.

The chain employs TRBV7-2 and TRBJ2-4; 9 bases are a match to TRBD2. Losses at the gene ends were 7 bases for V and 5 bases for J; bases not matched to a gene: 9. Germline-derived CDR1 and CDR2 are SGHTA and FQGNSA. The CDR3 extends over 15 amino acids. The CDR3 region is CASKLAGRLENIQYF. In DNA form, the CDR3 reads TGTGCCAGCAAACTAGCGGGCCGTTTGGAAAACATTCAGTACTTC.

The V call is TRBV30, the J call TRBJ2-3; D ambiguous. The CDR3 runs 14 residues. Deletions cut 3 bases from V and 2 bases from J, with 12 bases between. Germline CDR1 GTSNPN, CDR2 SVGIG (reference sequence). The CDR3: CAWSRSVNTDTQYF. CDR3 in DNA: TGTGCCTGGAGCAGGAGCGTGAACACAGATACGCAGTATTTT. Based on the CDR3 plus reference TRBV30 and TRBJ2-3, the full variable domain is SQTIHQWPATLVQPVGSPLSLECTVEGTSNPNLYWYRQAAGRGLQLLFYSVGIGQISSEVPQNLSASRPQDRQFILSSKKLLLSDSGFYLCAWSRSVNTDTQYFGPGTRLTVL.

The V call is TRBV19, the J call TRBJ2-7; D is perhaps TRBD1 (6 bases). V was trimmed by 4 bases and J by 0 bases, leaving 10 bases between them. The CDR3 sequence is 14 residues long. Germline CDR1 and CDR2: LNHDA and SQIVND (reference sequence). The CDR3 DNA reads as TGTGCCAGTAGTAAGACAGGAATCTCCTACGAGCAGTACTTC. This codes for CASSKTGISYEQYF. The full variable domain, rest sourced from reference TRBV19 and TRBJ2-7, is DGGITQSPKYLFRKEGQNVTLSCEQNLNHDAMYWYRQDPGQGLRLIYYSQIVNDFQKGDIAEGYSVSREKKESFPLTVTSAQKNPTAFYLCASSKTGISYEQYFGPGTRLTVT.

CDR3 sequence: CASGFPPGTGGSNQPQHF. The CDR3 nucleotides read TGTGCTAGTGGTTTCCCACCCGGGACAGGGGGCTCTAATCAGCCCCAGCATTTT. V is TRBV12-5 and J is TRBJ1-5, with 12 bases fitting TRBD1. The CDR3 consists of 18 residues. Per germline, CDR1 LGHNT and CDR2 FRNRAP. Unmatched junction bases numbered 10, after V lost 3 bases and J lost 4 bases.

The genes are TRBV5-1 and TRBJ2-7; 8 nucleotides line up with TRBD2. V dropped 3 bases and J dropped 5; count of bases not matched to a gene: 7. The CDR3 is made up of 14 amino acids. The germline gives CDR1 SGHRS, CDR2 YFSETQ. The CDR3 nucleotides are TGCGCCAGCAGCTGGCTAGCGGGTGCCAACGAGCAGTACTTC. It encodes CASSWLAGANEQYF.

The V and J genes are TRBV28 and TRBJ2-6; D remains unclear. The germline V gene has CDR1 MDHEN and CDR2 SYDVKM. This CDR3 comprises 15 residues. V gave up 6 bases and J gave up 1 base, with 10 bases separating them. This chain's CDR3 is CASRRTGSGANVLTF. The DNA of the CDR3 is TGTGCCAGCAGGCGGACCGGATCTGGGGCCAACGTCCTGACTTTC.